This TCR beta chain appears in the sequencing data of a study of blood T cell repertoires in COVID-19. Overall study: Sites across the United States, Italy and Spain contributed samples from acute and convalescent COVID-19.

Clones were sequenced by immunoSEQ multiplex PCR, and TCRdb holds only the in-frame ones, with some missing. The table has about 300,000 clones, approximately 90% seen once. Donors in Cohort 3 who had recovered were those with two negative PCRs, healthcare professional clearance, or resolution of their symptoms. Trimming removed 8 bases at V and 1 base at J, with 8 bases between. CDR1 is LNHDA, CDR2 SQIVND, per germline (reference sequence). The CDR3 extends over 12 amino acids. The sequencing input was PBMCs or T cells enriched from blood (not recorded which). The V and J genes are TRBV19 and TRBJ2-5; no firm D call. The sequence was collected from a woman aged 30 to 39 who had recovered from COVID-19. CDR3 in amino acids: CASRSSQETQYF. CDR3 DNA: TGTGCCAGTCGCTCCAGCCAAGAGACCCAGTACTTC.